One sample yielded the 28 T cell receptor beta chains listed below, sequenced in a study of blood T cell repertoires in COVID-19. This table comes from immunoSEQ multiplex PCR, and its TCRdb copy is limited to in-frame clones, with some not included. The sample has tens of thousands of clones, roughly 90% seen once. The sample taken for sequencing was peripheral blood. Receptor source: a woman aged 45-65 years with active or convalescent COVID-19.

V is TRBV7-9 and J is TRBJ2-6; D might be TRBD2 (6 bases). The CDR3 loop spans 17 amino acids. Trimming took off 4 bases at V and 2 bases at J, with 15 bases between the two ends. Per germline, CDR1 SEHNR and CDR2 FQNEAQ (reference sequence). CDR3 amino acids: CASSSGLQSAGANVLTF. In DNA, the CDR3 is TGTGCCAGCAGCTCGGGACTGCAGTCAGCTGGGGCCAACGTCCTGACTTTC.

The chain links TRBV15 to TRBJ2-7, with D perhaps matching TRBD1 (6 bases). There are 15 residues in the CDR3. CDR1 LNHNV and CDR2 YYDKDF come from the germline V gene (reference sequence). Deletions cut 3 bases from V and 2 bases from J, with 14 bases between. The CDR3 sequence is CATSSERQVTYEQYF. Written as DNA, the CDR3 is TGTGCCACCAGCAGTGAGAGACAGGTTACCTACGAGCAGTACTTC.

This clone came up a few times. V is TRBV19 and J is TRBJ2-2; 14 bases are a match to TRBD2. Trimming at V came to 6 bases and at J to 6 bases, leaving 6 bases not matched to a gene. In germline, CDR1 is LNHDA, CDR2 SQIVND (reference sequence). The CDR3 is made up of 16 amino acids. The CDR3 sequence: CASRGGLAGASGELFF. As DNA, the CDR3 is TGTGCCAGTAGGGGGGGACTAGCGGGAGCTTCCGGGGAGCTGTTTTTT. The entire variable domain, with the rest obtained from reference TRBV19 and TRBJ2-2, is as follows: DGGITQSPKYLFRKEGQNVTLSCEQNLNHDAMYWYRQDPGQGLRLIYYSQIVNDFQKGDIAEGYSVSREKKESFPLTVTSAQKNPTAFYLCASRGGLAGASGELFFGEGSRLTVL.

This chain links TRBV9 with TRBJ1-6, with 10 bases that match TRBD1. The CDR3 consists of 16 residues. With 3 bases clipped from V and 8 bases from J, the junction kept 8 bases outside the gene matches. Germline-derived CDR1 and CDR2 are SGDLS and YYNGEE. CDR3 loop: CASSALTGQGDSPLHF. The CDR3 region has the DNA TGTGCCAGCAGCGCCCTAACTGGACAGGGGGATTCACCCCTCCACTTT.

This chain joins TRBV19 and TRBJ2-7; D possibly corresponds to TRBD1 (6 bases). The CDR3 loop spans 13 amino acids. Germline CDR1 LNHDA, CDR2 SQIVND (reference sequence). Trimming stripped 5 bases from V and 6 bases from J, with 14 bases between. The CDR3 DNA reads TGTGCCAGTAGTTTAATGACAGGAAGCGAGCAGTACTTC. This codes for CASSLMTGSEQYF.

The V call is TRBV12-3 or TRBV12-4, the J call TRBJ2-7, with D unresolved. The CDR3 sequence is 12 residues long. Trimming removed 6 bases at V and 3 bases at J, with 9 bases between. The CDR3 DNA reads as TGTGCCAGCAGCCTGCAGGACTACGAGCAGTACTTC. It encodes CASSLQDYEQYF.

The chain uses TRBV30 and TRBJ1-2; perhaps TRBD1 as D (6 bases). The CDR3 is 14 residues long. CDR1 and CDR2 from the germline V gene are GTSNPN and SVGIG (reference sequence). With 0 bases removed from V and 4 bases from J, the gap between germline ends came to 12 bases. CDR3 amino acids: CAWSVQGLFYGYTF. CDR3 nucleotide sequence: TGTGCCTGGAGTGTACAGGGCCTCTTCTATGGCTACACCTTC.

This clone has a handful of counts. V is TRBV11-2 and J is TRBJ1-3; D remains ambiguous. Deletions cut 1 base from V and 0 bases from J, with 7 bases between. CDR1 and CDR2 from the germline V gene are SGHAT and FQNNGV. The CDR3 has 15 residues. This CDR3 is CASSLGISSGNTIYF. CDR3 coding DNA: TGTGCCAGCAGCTTAGGTATCAGCTCTGGAAACACCATATATTTT.

The V call is TRBV2, the J call TRBJ1-1, with D possibly TRBD1 on 5 matching bases. Germline V gene lookup returns CDR1 SNHLY and CDR2 FYNNEI. This CDR3 is 13 amino acids long. Between the trimmed V and J ends, which lost 1 base and 6 bases, there was a span of 9 bases. The CDR3: CASSEGPTAEAFF. CDR3 DNA sequence: TGTGCCAGCAGTGAAGGTCCGACAGCTGAAGCTTTCTTT.

This clone was detected a few times. V is TRBV2 and J is TRBJ2-7; D is perhaps TRBD2 (6 bases). V was pared by 9 bases and J by 3 bases, with 18 bases between. The CDR3 totals 14 residues. Germline-derived CDR1 and CDR2 are SNHLY and FYNNEI. CDR3 sequence reads: CASRRARSVYEQYF. The CDR3 DNA reads as TGTGCCAGTAGGAGGGCACGGAGCGTCTACGAGCAGTACTTC.

This chain connects TRBV10-1 to TRBJ2-1, with 9 nucleotides matching TRBD2. The CDR3 loop spans 14 amino acids. V dropped 6 bases and J dropped 9; count of bases not matched to a gene: 9. Looked up from germline, CDR1 is WNHNN and CDR2 is SYGVQD (reference sequence). CDR3: CASRPELAGAEQFF. The CDR3, as DNA: TGCGCCAGCAGACCGGAATTAGCGGGAGCTGAGCAGTTCTTC.

This clone was observed a few times. The chain carries TRBV12-3 or TRBV12-4 and TRBJ2-7; D may be TRBD2 (6 bases). This CDR3 is built from 13 residues. V was clipped by 3 bases and J by 7 bases, with 13 bases between them. The CDR3 region has the DNA TGTGCCAGCAGTTTTCGGGGCGCGGGGGAGCAGTACTTC. It specifies CASSFRGAGEQYF.

V gene TRBV29-1 combines with J gene TRBJ2-1; 7 nucleotides line up with TRBD2. The germline gives CDR1 SQVTM, CDR2 ANQGSEA. The V gene end was trimmed by 8 bases and the J gene end by 8 bases; junction bases not matched to a gene: 30. The CDR3 spans 19 residues. The CDR3: CSSLPWGGSETLGPDEQFF. DNA of the CDR3: TGCAGCTCCCTCCCCTGGGGAGGGAGTGAGACTTTAGGCCCCGATGAGCAGTTCTTC.

This clone was counted only a few times. The rearrangement uses TRBV9 and TRBJ1-3; D is undetermined. Trimming stripped 3 bases from V and 0 bases from J, with 4 bases between. Looked up from germline, CDR1 is SGDLS and CDR2 is YYNGEE. This CDR3 is built from 13 residues. This chain's CDR3 is CASSAFSGNTIYF. CDR3 coding DNA: TGTGCCAGCAGCGCGTTCTCTGGAAACACCATATATTTT.

The chain joins TRBV7-3 to TRBJ2-2; 10 bases map to TRBD1. From germline, CDR1 is SGHTA and CDR2 FQGTGA. The CDR3 contains 15 residues. V gave up 5 bases and J gave up 4 bases; unmatched junction bases: 4. CDR3 region: CASSAGQGVTGELFF. CDR3 DNA sequence: TGTGCCAGCAGCGCCGGACAGGGGGTCACCGGGGAGCTGTTTTTT.

This clone was detected once. The chain uses TRBV2 and TRBJ2-1; perhaps TRBD2 as D (5 bases). The V end was cut by 7 bases, the J end by 3 bases, with 10 bases between. Germline V gene lookup returns CDR1 SNHLY and CDR2 FYNNEI. The CDR3 has 13 amino acids. CDR3 loop: CASMAGGYNEQFF. The CDR3 DNA follows: TGTGCCAGCATGGCAGGAGGCTACAATGAGCAGTTCTTC. The full variable domain, in which reference TRBV2 and TRBJ2-1 provide the parts outside the CDR3, is EPEVTQTPSHQVTQMGQEVILRCVPISNHLYFYWYRQILGQKVEFLVSFYNNEISEKSEIFDDQFSVERPDGSNFTLKIRSTKLEDSAMYFCASMAGGYNEQFFGPGTRLTVL.

This clone has just a few counts. The chain uses TRBV12-5 and TRBJ2-7; D is possibly TRBD1 (5 bases). The CDR3 totals 13 residues. Germline V gives CDR1 LGHNT, CDR2 FRNRAP. Trimming left V 1 base short and J 6 bases short, with 10 bases between. This CDR3 reads CASGLAGPSEQYF. The DNA of the CDR3 is TGTGCTAGTGGTTTGGCAGGGCCAAGCGAGCAGTACTTC. Full variable domain (missing parts from reference TRBV12-5 and TRBJ2-7): DARVTQTPRHKVTEMGQEVTMRCQPILGHNTVFWYRQTMMQGLELLAYFRNRAPLDDSGMPKDRFSAEMPDATLATLKIQPSEPRDSAVYFCASGLAGPSEQYFGPGTRLTVT.

The chain is built from TRBV9 and TRBJ2-2; TRBD2 aligns across 11 bases. CDR3 length: 18 residues. Germline V gene lookup returns CDR1 SGDLS and CDR2 YYNGEE. J gave up 7 bases and V 0 bases, and 11 bases lay outside the gene matches. The DNA for the CDR3 is TGTGCCAGCAGCGTAGAACTAGCGGGAGTAATGAGCGGCGGGGAGCTGTTTTTT. Amino acid sequence: CASSVELAGVMSGGELFF.

The CDR3, as DNA: TGTGCCAGTAGTGGATCGACAGGGCCCCCACCCCTCCACTTT. This sequence encodes CASSGSTGPPPLHF. The J gene is TRBJ1-6, the V gene TRBV19; 7 bases map to TRBD1. Trimming cost V 5 bases and J 11 bases; bases outside gene matches: 9. This CDR3 comprises 14 residues. Germline-derived CDR1 and CDR2 are LNHDA and SQIVND (reference sequence).

The V gene is TRBV13, the J gene TRBJ1-1; possible D gene TRBD1, 6 bases. Trimming cost V 3 bases and J 5 bases, with 16 bases left between them. Germline V gives CDR1 PRHDT, CDR2 FYEKMQ (reference sequence). CDR3 length: 15 residues. As DNA, the CDR3 is TGTGCCAGCAGCTTTCCCGGCAGGGGCTGGACTGAAGCTTTCTTT. Its protein is CASSFPGRGWTEAFF.

The V gene is TRBV7-8, the J gene TRBJ2-5; D gene uncertain. The length of the CDR3 is 12 residues. From germline, CDR1 is SGHVS and CDR2 FQNEAQ. Trimming removed 7 bases at V and 5 bases at J, with 11 bases between. The CDR3 coding sequence is TGTGCCAGCACCCCGCGATCGGAGACCCAGTACTTC. Amino acids: CASTPRSETQYF.

This chain links TRBV9 with TRBJ2-3, with TRBD2 matching 12 bases. The germline CDR1 and CDR2 sequences are SGDLS and YYNGEE. J was trimmed by 6 bases and V by 4 bases; bases with no gene match: 9. The CDR3 sequence is 16 residues long. The chain's CDR3 is CASSPRAGLAGDTQYF. CDR3 in DNA: TGTGCCAGCAGCCCAAGGGCAGGACTAGCGGGGGATACGCAGTATTTT.

This clone appeared once. The genes are TRBV30 and TRBJ2-1, with 11 bases matching TRBD1. The CDR3 runs to 13 residues. Germline V gives CDR1 GTSNPN, CDR2 SVGIG (reference sequence). J lost 6 bases, V lost 4 bases, and 2 bases had no gene match. The CDR3 sequence: CAWTGTGGNEQFF. CDR3 in DNA: TGTGCCTGGACCGGGACAGGGGGCAATGAGCAGTTCTTC. Drawing the rest from reference TRBV30 and TRBJ2-1, the complete variable domain is SQTIHQWPATLVQPVGSPLSLECTVEGTSNPNLYWYRQAAGRGLQLLFYSVGIGQISSEVPQNLSASRPQDRQFILSSKKLLLSDSGFYLCAWTGTGGNEQFFGPGTRLTVL.

The chain uses TRBV12-3 or TRBV12-4 and TRBJ1-1, with D possibly TRBD1 on 6 matching bases. The CDR3 loop spans 13 amino acids. With 6 bases removed from V and 0 bases from J, the gap between germline ends came to 8 bases. CDR3: CASRTGLNTEAFF. The CDR3 nucleotides read TGTGCCAGCAGAACAGGGCTGAACACTGAAGCTTTCTTT.

This sequence joins TRBV7-2 and TRBJ2-7; D remains unclear. Germline values: CDR1 SGHTA, CDR2 FQGNSA. The ends were cut back, 5 bases at V and 2 bases at J, with 13 bases in the middle. This CDR3 spans 14 amino acids. The CDR3 loop is CASSRSGSAYEQYF. The DNA of the CDR3 is TGTGCCAGCAGCCGGTCCGGGTCTGCCTACGAGCAGTACTTC. Full variable domain (rest looked up from reference TRBV7-2 and TRBJ2-7): GAGVSQSPSNKVTEKGKDVELRCDPISGHTALYWYRQSLGQGLEFLIYFQGNSAPDKSGLPSDRFSAERTGGSVSTLTIQRTQQEDSAVYLCASSRSGSAYEQYFGPGTRLTVT.

The chain joins TRBV18 to TRBJ1-5; perhaps TRBD1 as D (6 bases). The germline CDR1 and CDR2 sequences are KGHSH and LQKENI. V was pared by 5 bases and J by 5 bases, with 10 bases between. The CDR3 sequence is 13 residues long. CDR3 nucleotides: TGTGCCAGCTCAAACAGGGTAGATCAGCCCCAGCATTTT. Translated, it gives CASSNRVDQPQHF.

The V and J genes are TRBV20-1 and TRBJ2-1; no clear D gene. The CDR3 runs to 14 residues. Trimming took off 3 bases at V and 0 bases at J, with 9 bases between the two ends. Per germline, CDR1 DFQATT and CDR2 SNEGSKA (reference sequence). The chain's CDR3 is CSASAALSYNEQFF. CDR3 in DNA: TGCAGTGCTAGTGCCGCACTCTCCTACAATGAGCAGTTCTTC.

This clone showed up many times. CDR3 DNA: TGTGCCAGTGACCTGACCGGGACAGGGGGCACTAACTATGGCTACACCTTC. Protein product: CASDLTGTGGTNYGYTF. The chain uses TRBV19 and TRBJ1-2; 12 bases fit TRBD1. V lost 8 bases, J lost 0 bases, and 10 bases stayed unmatched. The CDR3 length is 17 residues. Germline V lookup: CDR1 LNHDA, CDR2 SQIVND (reference sequence).